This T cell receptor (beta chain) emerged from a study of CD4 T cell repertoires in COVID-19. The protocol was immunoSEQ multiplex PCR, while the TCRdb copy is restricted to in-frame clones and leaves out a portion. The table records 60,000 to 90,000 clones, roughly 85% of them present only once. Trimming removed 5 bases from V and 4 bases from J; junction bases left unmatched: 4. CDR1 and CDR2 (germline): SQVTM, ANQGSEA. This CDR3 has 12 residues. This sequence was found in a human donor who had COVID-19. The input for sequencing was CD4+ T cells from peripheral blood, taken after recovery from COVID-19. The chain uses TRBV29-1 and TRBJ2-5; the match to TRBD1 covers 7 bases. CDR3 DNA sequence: TGCAGCGTTTCGACAGGGAGAGAGACCCAGTACTTC. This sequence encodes CSVSTGRETQYF.